The 16 T cell receptor beta chains below come from one sample, sequenced in a study of blood T cell repertoires in COVID-19. TCRdb keeps only in-frame clones here, not all; method: immunoSEQ multiplex PCR. The sample contains 350,000 to 400,000 clones, roughly 90% of which appear only once. The source material was PBMCs or T cells enriched from blood (not recorded which). The receptors derive from a woman in her twenties or thirties with acute COVID-19.

V and J are TRBV19 and TRBJ1-4, with 7 nucleotides matching TRBD1. Trimming took 6 bases from V and 3 from J; bases not matched to a gene: 10. CDR1 LNHDA and CDR2 SQIVND come from the germline V gene (reference sequence). The CDR3 spans 16 residues. The CDR3 region is CASSTTRQGSNEKLFF. CDR3 sequence (DNA): TGTGCCAGTAGCACCACCAGACAGGGTTCTAATGAAAAACTGTTTTTT.

V usage is TRBV19 and J usage is TRBJ1-2, with a tentative D call TRBD1 (6 bases). Germline V CDR1 and CDR2: LNHDA, SQIVND (reference sequence). The CDR3 spans 14 residues. Trimming shortened V by 6 bases and J by 4 bases, and 15 bases separated the two germline ends. The CDR3 region has the DNA TGTGCCAGTAGGCGAACGGACAGTGGCTATGGCTACACCTTC. It translates to CASRRTDSGYGYTF.

This clone was picked up one time. V usage is TRBV18 and J usage is TRBJ2-3, with D perhaps TRBD1 (5 bases). The CDR3 is 11 amino acids. Germline values: CDR1 KGHSH, CDR2 LQKENI. Trimming left V 4 bases short and J 6 bases short, with 5 bases between. CDR3 DNA sequence: TGTGCCAGCTCACGACAGGATACGCAGTATTTT. Protein product: CASSRQDTQYF.

The V and J genes are TRBV9 and TRBJ2-5, with D maybe TRBD2 (5 bases). This CDR3 has 13 amino acids. Per the germline V gene, CDR1 is SGDLS and CDR2 is YYNGEE. Trimming removed 4 bases from V and 9 bases from J, with 16 bases in between. The CDR3 is CASSTGGSSPQYF. CDR3 sequence (DNA): TGTGCCAGCAGCACGGGTGGGAGTTCGCCCCAGTACTTC.

This chain joins TRBV5-1 and TRBJ1-6; 10 bases are shared with TRBD1. The CDR3 runs 17 residues. Germline V lookup: CDR1 SGHRS, CDR2 YFSETQ. V lost 0 bases to trimming and J lost 10 bases; unmatched junction nucleotides: 10. CDR3 DNA sequence: TGCGCCAGCAGCTTGGGGGACAGGGGCCTAACGAACTCACCCCTCCACTTT. Residues: CASSLGDRGLTNSPLHF.

This clone was seen a handful of times. V gene TRBV14 combines with J gene TRBJ1-2; no definite D call. Deletions cut 0 bases from V and 4 bases from J, with 6 bases between. The CDR3 loop spans 13 amino acids. Germline lookup yields CDR1 SGHDN and CDR2 FVKESK. CDR3 sequence reads: CASSQELAYGYTF. The CDR3 nucleotides read TGTGCCAGCAGCCAAGAATTGGCCTATGGCTACACCTTC.

The chain joins TRBV6-5 to TRBJ1-2; D is possibly TRBD1 (5 bases). This CDR3 is built from 13 residues. Trimming removed 8 bases at V and 3 bases at J, with 13 bases between. Germline V CDR1 and CDR2: MNHEY, SVGAGI. CDR3 nucleotide sequence: TGTGCCAGCCGTCGGGGGTACGACTATGGCTACACCTTC. Protein product: CASRRGYDYGYTF.

V usage is TRBV7-6 and J usage is TRBJ1-1, with a tentative D call TRBD1 (5 bases). Trimming left V 1 base short and J 5 bases short, with 8 bases between. This CDR3 is built from 13 residues. CDR1 and CDR2 (germline): SGHVS, FNYEAQ. This CDR3 reads CASSLGGETEAFF. Written as DNA, the CDR3 is TGTGCCAGCAGCTTAGGGGGGGAAACTGAAGCTTTCTTT. The variable domain in full, completed from reference TRBV7-6 and TRBJ1-1, reads GAGVSQSPRYKVTKRGQDVALRCDPISGHVSLYWYRQALGQGPEFLTYFNYEAQQDKSGLPNDRFSAERPEGSISTLTIQRTEQRDSAMYRCASSLGGETEAFFGQGTRLTVV.

CDR3 sequence reads: CASSGTGASGNTIYF. The DNA of the CDR3 is TGTGCCAGCAGCGGGACAGGGGCCTCTGGAAACACCATATATTTT. V gene TRBV9 combines with J gene TRBJ1-3; 9 bases match TRBD1. Germline CDR1 and CDR2: SGDLS and YYNGEE. V dropped 3 bases and J dropped 0; count of bases not matched to a gene: 1. The CDR3 is 15 residues long.

The sample holds one count of this clone. This sequence joins TRBV7-2 and TRBJ2-3; 7 nucleotides line up with TRBD1. The CDR3 sequence is 15 residues long. The V gene's germline CDR1 is SGHTA and CDR2 FQGNSA. V shed 1 base, J shed 4 bases, and the junction held 5 bases outside the gene matches. The CDR3, as DNA: TGTGCCAGCAGCTTAGGGGTTACAGGGGCAGATACGCAGTATTTT. Amino acids: CASSLGVTGADTQYF.

This chain connects TRBV10-1 to TRBJ2-5, with a possible D match to TRBD2 (5 bases). Deletions cut 3 bases from V and 5 bases from J, with 13 bases between. Germline CDR1 WNHNN, CDR2 SYGVQD (reference sequence). The CDR3 consists of 14 residues. CDR3 protein: CASSDRAVWETQYF. The CDR3, as DNA: TGCGCCAGCAGTGACCGAGCGGTATGGGAGACCCAGTACTTC.

This chain uses TRBV30 with TRBJ1-2; D remains unclear. The germline CDR1 and CDR2 sequences are GTSNPN and SVGIG (reference sequence). The germline V and J ends were trimmed by 8 bases and 2 bases, with 9 bases remaining between them. The CDR3 has 11 amino acids. The CDR3 DNA follows: TGTGCCGGCGAGGGAAACTATGGCTACACCTTC. Translation: CAGEGNYGYTF. Looking up the rest from reference TRBV30 and TRBJ1-2 gives the full variable domain: SQTIHQWPATLVQPVGSPLSLECTVEGTSNPNLYWYRQAAGRGLQLLFYSVGIGQISSEVPQNLSASRPQDRQFILSSKKLLLSDSGFYLCAGEGNYGYTFGSGTRLTVV.

The J gene is TRBJ1-5, the V gene TRBV24-1, with 7 bases matching TRBD1. Germline-derived CDR1 and CDR2 are KGHDR and SFDVKD. Germline trimming cut 3 bases from V and 5 bases from J; bases unmatched to any gene: 3. CDR3 size: 14 residues. The CDR3: CATSDNQGDQPQHF. CDR3 DNA: TGTGCCACCAGTGATAACCAGGGGGATCAGCCCCAGCATTTT.

The chain is built from TRBV20-1 and TRBJ2-5, with D hard to call. The V end lost 6 bases, the J end lost 5 bases, and 10 bases lay between the germline ends. Germline lookup yields CDR1 DFQATT and CDR2 SNEGSKA (reference sequence). The CDR3 contains 11 residues. CDR3 in amino acids: CSAPLRETQYF. CDR3 DNA sequence: TGCAGTGCCCCTCTACGGGAGACCCAGTACTTC.

V usage is TRBV14 and J usage is TRBJ2-7; TRBD1 agrees at 7 bases. CDR3 length: 14 amino acids. With 4 bases clipped from V and 0 bases from J, the junction kept 3 bases outside the gene matches. Germline V CDR1 and CDR2: SGHDN, FVKESK. The CDR3 reads CASSLRDSSYEQYF. CDR3 DNA sequence: TGTGCCAGCAGCCTCCGGGACAGCTCCTACGAGCAGTACTTC.

This chain connects TRBV7-8 to TRBJ2-7, with 8 bases lining up with TRBD1. This CDR3 has 16 amino acids. V shed 5 bases, J shed 0 bases, and the junction held 9 bases outside the gene matches. The germline V gene has CDR1 SGHVS and CDR2 FQNEAQ. This chain's CDR3 is CASSMTGVISSYEQYF. CDR3 coding DNA: TGTGCCAGCAGCATGACAGGGGTAATAAGCTCCTACGAGCAGTACTTC.